This T cell receptor beta chain was sequenced in a study of blood T cell repertoires in COVID-19. At the level of the study: There were acute and convalescent COVID-19 samples, and they came from the United States, Italy and Spain. From T cells, B-cell-depleted T cells, or PBMCs came the material, which was cDNA or gDNA.

Assay: immunoSEQ multiplex PCR; the TCRdb copy retains only in-frame clones and omits some. Altogether about 100,000 clones are present, around 83% being singletons, with the ten largest covering approximately 4.1%. The CDR3 spans 19 residues. In germline, CDR1 is MGHRA, CDR2 YSYEKL. V gave up 3 bases and J gave up 1 base, with 25 bases separating them. The sequenced sample was peripheral blood. The TCR originated in an older woman with acute or convalescent COVID-19. The rearrangement links TRBV4-1 to TRBJ2-7, with D possibly being TRBD2 (5 bases). The CDR3 coding sequence is TGCGCCAGCAGCCAGGAACCCCGGGAACCAACTTCGAATTCCTACGAGCAGTACTTC. Amino acids: CASSQEPREPTSNSYEQYF.